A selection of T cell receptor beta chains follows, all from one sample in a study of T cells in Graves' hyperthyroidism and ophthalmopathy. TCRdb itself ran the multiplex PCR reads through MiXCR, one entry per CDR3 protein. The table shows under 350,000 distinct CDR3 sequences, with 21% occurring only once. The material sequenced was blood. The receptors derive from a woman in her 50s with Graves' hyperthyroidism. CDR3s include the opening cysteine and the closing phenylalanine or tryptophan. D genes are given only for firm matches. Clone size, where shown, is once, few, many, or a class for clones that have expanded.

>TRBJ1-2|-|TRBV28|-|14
TGTGCCAGCCTGGGACTCCCAGCTAACTATGGCTACACCTTC
CASLGLPANYGYTF
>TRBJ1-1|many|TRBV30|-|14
TGTGCCTGGAGTGTGGGAGGGGCTCAAGGTGAAGCTTTCTTT
CAWSVGGAQGEAFF
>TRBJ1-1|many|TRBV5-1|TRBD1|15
TGCGCCAGCAGCTCGGGACAGGGGTGGAACACTGAAGCTTTCTTT
CASSSGQGWNTEAFF
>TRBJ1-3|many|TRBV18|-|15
TGTGCCAGCTCACACGAGGACAACTCTGGAAACACCATATATTTT
CASSHEDNSGNTIYF
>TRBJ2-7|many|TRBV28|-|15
TGTGCCAGCAGCCCCCGCAGGGGCTTTAGGTACGAGCAGTACTTC
CASSPRRGFRYEQYF
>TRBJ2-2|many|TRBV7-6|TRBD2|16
TGTGCCAGCAGTTCCGGGACTAGGGGGAACACCGGGGAGCTGTTTTTT
CASSSGTRGNTGELFF
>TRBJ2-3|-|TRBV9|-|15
TGTGCCAGCAGCGTAGCTCTGCGTAGCACAGATACGCAGTATTTT
CASSVALRSTDTQYF
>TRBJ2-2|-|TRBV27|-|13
TGTGCCAGCACCAGAAAGGGGGCCGGGGAGCTGTTTTTT
CASTRKGAGELFF
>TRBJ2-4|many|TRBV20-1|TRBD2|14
TGCAGTGCTAGCGGGGGGAGAGCCAAAAACATTCAGTACTTC
CSASGGRAKNIQYF
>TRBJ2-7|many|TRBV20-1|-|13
TGCAGTGCTAGAGAGGCAGCCGTAGGAGAGCAGTACTTC
CSAREAAVGEQYF
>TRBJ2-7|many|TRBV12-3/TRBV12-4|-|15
TGTGCCAGCAGTTTAACCAAGGGTGGATTCATCGAGCAGTACTTC
CASSLTKGGFIEQYF
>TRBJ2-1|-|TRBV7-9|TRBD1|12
TGTGCCAGCGGCCTCTGGACAGGTATACTGTTCTTC
CASGLWTGILFF
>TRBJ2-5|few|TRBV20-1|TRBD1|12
TGCAGTGCTGGACAGGGGAGGAAGACCCAGTACTTC
CSAGQGRKTQYF
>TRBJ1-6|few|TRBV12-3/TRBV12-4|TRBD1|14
TGTGCCAGCAGTTTAGGGACAGGGGGTTCACCCCTCCACTTT
CASSLGTGGSPLHF
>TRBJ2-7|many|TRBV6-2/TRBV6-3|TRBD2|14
TGTGCCAGCAGTCTGACTAGCGGGAGCTACGAGCAGTACTTC
CASSLTSGSYEQYF
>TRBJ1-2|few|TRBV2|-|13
TGTGCCAGCAAAAGGAGTCAGGGCTATGGCTACACCTTC
CASKRSQGYGYTF
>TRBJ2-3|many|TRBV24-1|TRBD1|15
TGTGCCACCAGTGTAGGACAGGGGCGCACAGATACGCAGTATTTT
CATSVGQGRTDTQYF
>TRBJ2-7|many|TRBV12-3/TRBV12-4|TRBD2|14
TGTGCCAGCAGGGATGGGGGACTACGCTACGAGCAGTACTTC
CASRDGGLRYEQYF
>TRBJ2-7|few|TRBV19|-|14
TGTGCCAGAAGGGGGGACACGCTACACTACGAGCAGTACTTC
CARRGDTLHYEQYF
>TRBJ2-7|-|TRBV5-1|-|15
TGCGCCAGCAGCTTGGAAGGGACACTCTCCTACGAGCAGTACTTC
CASSLEGTLSYEQYF
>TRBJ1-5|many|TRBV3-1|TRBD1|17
TGTGCCAGCAGCCACAGCCGACAGGGCCATAGCAATCAGCCCCAGCATTTT
CASSHSRQGHSNQPQHF
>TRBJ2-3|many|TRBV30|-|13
TGTGCCTGGAAGAGGCAGGGTGGAGATACGCAGTATTTT
CAWKRQGGDTQYF
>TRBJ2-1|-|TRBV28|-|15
TGTGCCAGCAGTTACCCGGAGGGGAGTCACAATGAGCAGTTCTTC
CASSYPEGSHNEQFF
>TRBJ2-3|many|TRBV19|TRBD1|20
TGTGCCAGTAGTGGTGACCAACCGGGACAGGACCGACCTAGCACAGATACGCAGTATTTT
CASSGDQPGQDRPSTDTQYF
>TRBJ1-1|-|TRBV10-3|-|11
TGTGCCATCGTCGGAGGCACTGAAGCTTTCTTT
CAIVGGTEAFF
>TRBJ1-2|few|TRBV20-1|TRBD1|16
TGCAGTGCTAGCGGTCAGGTTGCCGGGACAGGGGTCGGCTACACCTTC
CSASGQVAGTGVGYTF
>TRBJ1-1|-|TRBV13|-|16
TGTGCCAGCAGCCCGATAGGGGCAGGGGAGAACACTGAAGCTTTCTTT
CASSPIGAGENTEAFF
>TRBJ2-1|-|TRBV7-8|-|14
TGTGCCAGCAGCTTGCGGACCGGCCCACATGAGCAGTTCTTC
CASSLRTGPHEQFF
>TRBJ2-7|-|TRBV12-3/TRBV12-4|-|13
TGTGCCAGCAGTTTTAGGAGTACCTACGAGCAGTACTTC
CASSFRSTYEQYF
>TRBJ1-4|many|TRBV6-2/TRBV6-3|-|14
TGTGCCAGCAGTTACGCGGACAGTAATGAAAAACTGTTTTTT
CASSYADSNEKLFF
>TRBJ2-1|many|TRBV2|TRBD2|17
TGTGCCAGCGGGGATAGCGGGAGGGCTGGCAGTTACAATGAGCAGTTCTTC
CASGDSGRAGSYNEQFF
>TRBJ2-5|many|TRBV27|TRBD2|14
TGTGCCAGCAGTATCTTAGCGGGGCGGGAGACCCAGTACTTC
CASSILAGRETQYF
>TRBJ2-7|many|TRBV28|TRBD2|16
TGTGCCAGCCAACCCCCACTAGCGGAAATATCCTACGAGCAGTACTTC
CASQPPLAEISYEQYF
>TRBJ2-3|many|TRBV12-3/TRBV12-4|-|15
TGTGCCAGCAGTTCCTTACTAGTGAACACAGATACGCAGTATTTT
CASSSLLVNTDTQYF
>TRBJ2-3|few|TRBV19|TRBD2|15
TGTGCCAGTAGTTGGACTAGCGGGAGCGCAGATACGCAGTATTTT
CASSWTSGSADTQYF
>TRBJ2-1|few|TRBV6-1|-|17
TGTGCCAGCAGTCCGACAGGCAAAGGGCTAGCGGACAATGAGCAGTTCTTC
CASSPTGKGLADNEQFF
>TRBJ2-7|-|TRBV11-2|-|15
TGTGCCAGCAGCTTACTCCGGCAGCCTACTACCGAGCAGTACTTC
CASSLLRQPTTEQYF
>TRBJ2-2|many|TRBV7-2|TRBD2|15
TGTGCCAGCAGCTCAGCCACGGGGGGCACCGGGGAGCTGTTTTTT
CASSSATGGTGELFF
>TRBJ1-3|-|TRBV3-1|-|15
TGTGCCAGCAGGCCAAACCTGAGCTCTGGAAACACCATATATTTT
CASRPNLSSGNTIYF
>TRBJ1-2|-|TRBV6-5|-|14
TGTGCCAGCAGTTTCCTCGGGAGGGTCTCTGGCTACACCTTC
CASSFLGRVSGYTF
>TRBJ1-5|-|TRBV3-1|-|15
TGTGCCAGCAGCCAAGATGGTGAGGGGGATCAGCCCCAGCATTTT
CASSQDGEGDQPQHF
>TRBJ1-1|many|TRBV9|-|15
TGTGCCAGCAGCGCCAGAACAGGGTCGGGCACTGAAGCTTTCTTT
CASSARTGSGTEAFF
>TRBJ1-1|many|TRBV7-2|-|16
TGTGCCAGCACCGAGGCAGGGATTATTGGGAACACTGAAGCTTTCTTT
CASTEAGIIGNTEAFF
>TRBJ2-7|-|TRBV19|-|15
TGTGCCAGTAGGGGAGGACAGGCGATATCCTGCGAGCAGTACTTC
CASRGGQAISCEQYF
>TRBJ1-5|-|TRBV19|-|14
TGTGCCAGTATGGTACAGGGTCTCAATCAGCCCCAGCATTTT
CASMVQGLNQPQHF
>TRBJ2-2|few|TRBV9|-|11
TGTGCCAGCAGAGGAACCGGGGAGCTGTTTTTT
CASRGTGELFF
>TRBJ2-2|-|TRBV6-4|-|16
TGTGCCAGCATCCCCTCAGGATTAGCGAACACCGGGGAGCTGTTTTTT
CASIPSGLANTGELFF
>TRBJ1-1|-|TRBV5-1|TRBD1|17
TGCGCCAGCAGCCTATCCGGGACAGGGGGAGGGAACACTGAAGCTTTCTTT
CASSLSGTGGGNTEAFF
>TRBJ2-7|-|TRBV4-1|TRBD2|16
TGCGCCAGCAGCCAATCAAGACTAGCGGATGGCTACGAGCAGTACTTC
CASSQSRLADGYEQYF
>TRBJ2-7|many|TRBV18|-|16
TGTGCCAGCTCACCGCCCTTATCAGGCAGTCCGTACGAGCAGTACTTC
CASSPPLSGSPYEQYF
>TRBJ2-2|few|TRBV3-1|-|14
TGTGCCAGCAGCCAAGCACGGCCCGCCGGGGAGCTGTTTTTT
CASSQARPAGELFF
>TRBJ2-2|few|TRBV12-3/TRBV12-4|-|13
TGTGCCAGCATTGAGTATTACACCGGGGAGCTGTTTTTT
CASIEYYTGELFF
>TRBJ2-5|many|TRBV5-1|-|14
TGCGCCAGCAGCTTTTTAAGAGGGCAAGAGACCCAGTACTTC
CASSFLRGQETQYF
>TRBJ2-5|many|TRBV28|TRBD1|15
TGTGCCAGCAGTTCCGGACAGGGTATGGGGGAGACCCAGTACTTC
CASSSGQGMGETQYF